Listed below are T cell receptor beta chains from one sample, sequenced in a study of cytomegalovirus exposure and HLA in healthy donors. The method was immunoSEQ multiplex PCR; TCRdb's version includes in-frame clones alone and lacks a portion of them. The repertoire holds under 150,000 clones, with 60% to 85% as singletons. Sequencing input: PBMCs. The receptors stem from a woman aged 40-49 years in good health and CMV-seronegative. CDR3s include the opening cysteine and the closing phenylalanine or tryptophan. Each record gives: D gene, clone size, V gene, J gene, CDR3 length, CDR3 protein, CDR3 DNA. D genes are given only for firm matches. Some rows mark clone size as missing; the rest say once, few, many or name a class of expanded clone.

d_call: TRBD1
clone_size: NA
v_call: TRBV29-1
j_call: TRBJ2-3
cdr3_length: 14
cdr3_aa: CSVEGGQGADTQYF
cdr3_nt: TGCAGCGTCGAGGGGGGACAGGGAGCGGATACGCAGTATTTT

d_call: NA
clone_size: once
v_call: TRBV7-9
j_call: TRBJ1-1
cdr3_length: 15
cdr3_aa: CASSLDLLQGEEAFF
cdr3_nt: TGTGCCAGCAGCTTAGATCTCCTACAGGGAGAGGAAGCTTTCTTT

d_call: NA
clone_size: NA
v_call: TRBV27
j_call: TRBJ1-6
cdr3_length: 15
cdr3_aa: CASSRQSSYNSPLHF
cdr3_nt: TGTGCCAGCAGCCGACAGAGCTCCTATAATTCACCCCTCCACTTT

d_call: NA
clone_size: NA
v_call: TRBV4-1
j_call: TRBJ2-7
cdr3_length: 15
cdr3_aa: CASSQYQGPVYEQYF
cdr3_nt: TGCGCCAGCAGCCAATACCAGGGGCCAGTCTACGAGCAGTACTTC

d_call: TRBD2
clone_size: once
v_call: TRBV7-3
j_call: TRBJ2-3
cdr3_length: 18
cdr3_aa: CASSLSGTSGGVGDTQYF
cdr3_nt: TGTGCCAGCAGCCTGTCCGGGACTAGCGGGGGGGTCGGAGATACGCAGTATTTT

d_call: TRBD2
clone_size: NA
v_call: TRBV29-1
j_call: TRBJ2-5
cdr3_length: 15
cdr3_aa: CSVAGGAFPQETQYF
cdr3_nt: TGCAGCGTCGCCGGGGGGGCCTTTCCGCAAGAGACCCAGTACTTC

d_call: NA
clone_size: NA
v_call: TRBV25-1
j_call: TRBJ2-5
cdr3_length: 15
cdr3_aa: CASSEYGGARETQYF
cdr3_nt: TGTGCCAGCAGTGAATATGGTGGGGCCAGGGAGACCCAGTACTTC

d_call: NA
clone_size: NA
v_call: TRBV5-4
j_call: TRBJ1-1
cdr3_length: 13
cdr3_aa: CASSLNSNTEAFF
cdr3_nt: TGTGCCAGCAGCTTAAACAGTAACACTGAAGCTTTCTTT

d_call: NA
clone_size: NA
v_call: TRBV28
j_call: TRBJ1-6
cdr3_length: 14
cdr3_aa: CASSSGTRGSPLHF
cdr3_nt: TGTGCCAGCAGTTCCGGGACACGGGGTTCACCCCTCCACTTT

d_call: NA
clone_size: NA
v_call: TRBV9
j_call: TRBJ2-7
cdr3_length: 14
cdr3_aa: CASSSRDMDYEQYF
cdr3_nt: TGTGCCAGCAGCTCCCGGGACATGGACTACGAGCAGTACTTC

d_call: NA
clone_size: NA
v_call: TRBV4-1
j_call: TRBJ2-7
cdr3_length: 16
cdr3_aa: CASGDEGRQNSYEQYF
cdr3_nt: TGCGCCAGCGGAGACGAAGGACGACAGAACTCCTACGAGCAGTACTTC

d_call: TRBD1
clone_size: NA
v_call: TRBV29-1
j_call: TRBJ1-2
cdr3_length: 12
cdr3_aa: CSAREGGVGYTF
cdr3_nt: TGCAGCGCCCGTGAAGGGGGCGTTGGCTACACCTTC

d_call: TRBD1
clone_size: few
v_call: TRBV6-1
j_call: TRBJ1-2
cdr3_length: 13
cdr3_aa: CASSGDRSYGYTF
cdr3_nt: TGTGCCAGCAGCGGGGACAGGAGCTATGGCTACACCTTC

d_call: TRBD1
clone_size: NA
v_call: TRBV10-3
j_call: TRBJ1-1
cdr3_length: 15
cdr3_aa: CAISETTGGPPGAFF
cdr3_nt: TGTGCCATCAGTGAGACTACAGGGGGCCCTCCGGGAGCTTTCTTT

d_call: TRBD1
clone_size: NA
v_call: TRBV7-8
j_call: TRBJ1-1
cdr3_length: 18
cdr3_aa: CASSSTPGQGVGNTEAFF
cdr3_nt: TGTGCCAGCAGTTCGACCCCGGGACAGGGCGTCGGGAACACTGAAGCTTTCTTT

d_call: NA
clone_size: NA
v_call: TRBV7-9
j_call: TRBJ1-1
cdr3_length: 13
cdr3_aa: CASSLNPDTEAFF
cdr3_nt: TGTGCCAGCAGTTTGAACCCGGACACTGAAGCTTTCTTT

d_call: NA
clone_size: NA
v_call: TRBV7-9
j_call: TRBJ1-1
cdr3_length: 13
cdr3_aa: CASREDSNTEAFF
cdr3_nt: TGTGCCAGCAGAGAAGACAGCAACACTGAAGCTTTCTTT

d_call: TRBD1
clone_size: NA
v_call: TRBV6-5
j_call: TRBJ2-2
cdr3_length: 13
cdr3_aa: CATRQGFGGELFF
cdr3_nt: TGTGCCACACGACAGGGCTTTGGGGGGGAGCTGTTTTTT

d_call: NA
clone_size: few
v_call: TRBV19
j_call: TRBJ1-5
cdr3_length: 15
cdr3_aa: CASSGLTGPNQPQHF
cdr3_nt: TGTGCCAGTAGTGGCTTAACAGGGCCCAATCAGCCCCAGCATTTT

d_call: NA
clone_size: few
v_call: TRBV7-3
j_call: TRBJ2-1
cdr3_length: 14
cdr3_aa: CASRSRVGADEQFF
cdr3_nt: TGTGCCAGCAGATCTCGGGTGGGGGCTGATGAGCAGTTCTTC

d_call: NA
clone_size: NA
v_call: TRBV6-1
j_call: TRBJ2-7
cdr3_length: 12
cdr3_aa: CATNPGGAGQYF
cdr3_nt: TGTGCCACCAACCCGGGGGGCGCTGGGCAGTACTTC

d_call: NA
clone_size: few
v_call: TRBV4-3
j_call: TRBJ1-1
cdr3_length: 16
cdr3_aa: CASSQEIDRLNTEAFF
cdr3_nt: TGCGCCAGCAGCCAAGAGATAGACAGGCTGAACACTGAAGCTTTCTTT

d_call: NA
clone_size: NA
v_call: TRBV11-2
j_call: TRBJ1-1
cdr3_length: 15
cdr3_aa: CASSLVGSLNTEAFF
cdr3_nt: TGTGCCAGCAGCTTAGTGGGCAGTCTAAACACTGAAGCTTTCTTT

d_call: TRBD1
clone_size: NA
v_call: TRBV11-3
j_call: TRBJ2-7
cdr3_length: 14
cdr3_aa: CASAENRGSYEQYF
cdr3_nt: TGTGCCAGCGCGGAAAACAGGGGATCCTACGAGCAGTACTTC

d_call: NA
clone_size: NA
v_call: TRBV5-4
j_call: TRBJ1-2
cdr3_length: 14
cdr3_aa: CASSPSFGAFGYTF
cdr3_nt: TGTGCCAGCAGCCCCTCTTTCGGTGCGTTTGGCTACACCTTC

d_call: TRBD2
clone_size: NA
v_call: TRBV7-6
j_call: TRBJ2-2
cdr3_length: 16
cdr3_aa: CASSLLVSGTTGELFF
cdr3_nt: TGTGCCAGCAGCCTTTTGGTTAGCGGGACCACCGGGGAGCTGTTTTTT